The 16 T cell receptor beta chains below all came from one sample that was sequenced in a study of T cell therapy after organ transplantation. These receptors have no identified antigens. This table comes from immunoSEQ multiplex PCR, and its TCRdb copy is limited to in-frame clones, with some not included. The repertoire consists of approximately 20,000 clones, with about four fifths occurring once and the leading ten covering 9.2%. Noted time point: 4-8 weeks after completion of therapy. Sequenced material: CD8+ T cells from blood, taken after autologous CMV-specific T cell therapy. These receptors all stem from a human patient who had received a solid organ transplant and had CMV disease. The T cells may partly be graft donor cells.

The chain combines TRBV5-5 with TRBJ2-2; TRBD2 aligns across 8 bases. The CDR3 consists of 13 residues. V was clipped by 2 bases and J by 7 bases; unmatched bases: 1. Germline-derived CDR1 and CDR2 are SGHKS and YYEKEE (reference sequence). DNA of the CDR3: TGTGCCAGCAGCTTTACTAGCGGCGGGGAGCTGTTTTTT. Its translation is CASSFTSGGELFF.

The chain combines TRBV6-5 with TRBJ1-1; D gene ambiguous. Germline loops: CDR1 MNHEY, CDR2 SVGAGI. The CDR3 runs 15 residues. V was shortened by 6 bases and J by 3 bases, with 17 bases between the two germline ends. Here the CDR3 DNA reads TGTGCCAGCAGCCCAACGGGGAGCGGAGACACTGAAGCTTTCTTT. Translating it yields CASSPTGSGDTEAFF.

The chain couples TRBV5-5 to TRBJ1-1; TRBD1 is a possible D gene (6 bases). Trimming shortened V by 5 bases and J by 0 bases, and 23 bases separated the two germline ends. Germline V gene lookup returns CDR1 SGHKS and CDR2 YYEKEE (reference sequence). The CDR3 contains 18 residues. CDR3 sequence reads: CASSRRGGQRGMNTEAFF. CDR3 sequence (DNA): TGTGCCAGCAGTCGAAGGGGTGGACAGAGGGGTATGAACACTGAAGCTTTCTTT.

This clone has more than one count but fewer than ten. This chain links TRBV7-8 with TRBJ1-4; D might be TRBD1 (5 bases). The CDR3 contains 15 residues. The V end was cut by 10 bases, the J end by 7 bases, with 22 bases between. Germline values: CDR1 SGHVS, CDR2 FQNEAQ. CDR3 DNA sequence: TGTGCCACTAGCGGGGGAATGCATTCAGGTGAAAAACTGTTTTTT. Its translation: CATSGGMHSGEKLFF. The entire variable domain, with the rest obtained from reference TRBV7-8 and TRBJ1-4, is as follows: GAGVSQSPRYKVAKRGQDVALRCDPISGHVSLFWYQQALGQGPEFLTYFQNEAQLDKSGLPSDRFFAERPEGSVSTLKIQRTQQEDSAVYLCATSGGMHSGEKLFFGSGTQLSVL.

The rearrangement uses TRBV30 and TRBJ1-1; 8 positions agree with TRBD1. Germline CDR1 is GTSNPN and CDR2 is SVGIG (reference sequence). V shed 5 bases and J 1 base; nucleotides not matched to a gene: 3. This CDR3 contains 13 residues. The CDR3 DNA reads TGTGCCTGGTGGACAGGGACGAACACTGAAGCTTTCTTT. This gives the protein CAWWTGTNTEAFF.

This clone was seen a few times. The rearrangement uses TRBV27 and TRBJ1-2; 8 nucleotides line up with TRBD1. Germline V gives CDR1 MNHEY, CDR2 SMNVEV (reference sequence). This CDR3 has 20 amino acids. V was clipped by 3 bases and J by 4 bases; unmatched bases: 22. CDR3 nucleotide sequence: TGTGCCAGCAGTTTCTCCCCCATCGACAGGCCAGGGGGCATCGGCTATGGCTACACCTTC. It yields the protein CASSFSPIDRPGGIGYGYTF.

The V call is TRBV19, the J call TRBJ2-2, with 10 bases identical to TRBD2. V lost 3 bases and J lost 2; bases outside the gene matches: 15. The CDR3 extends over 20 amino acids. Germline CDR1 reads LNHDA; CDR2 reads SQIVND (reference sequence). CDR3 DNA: TGTGCCAGTAGTATTCCCTGGGCTAGCGGGAGAGGGGTCAACACCGGGGAGCTGTTTTTT. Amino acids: CASSIPWASGRGVNTGELFF.

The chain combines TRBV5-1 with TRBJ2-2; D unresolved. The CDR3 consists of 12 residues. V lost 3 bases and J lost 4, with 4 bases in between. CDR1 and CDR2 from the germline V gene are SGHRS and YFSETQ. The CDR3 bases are TGCGCCAGCAGCTGGGTCACCGGGGAGCTGTTTTTT. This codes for CASSWVTGELFF.

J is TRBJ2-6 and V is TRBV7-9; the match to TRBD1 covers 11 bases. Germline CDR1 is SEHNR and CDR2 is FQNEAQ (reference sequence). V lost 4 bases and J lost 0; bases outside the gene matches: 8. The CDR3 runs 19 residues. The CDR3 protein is CASSSPSGTGGSGANVLTF. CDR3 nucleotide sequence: TGTGCCAGCAGCTCTCCCTCCGGGACAGGGGGCTCTGGGGCCAACGTCCTGACTTTC.

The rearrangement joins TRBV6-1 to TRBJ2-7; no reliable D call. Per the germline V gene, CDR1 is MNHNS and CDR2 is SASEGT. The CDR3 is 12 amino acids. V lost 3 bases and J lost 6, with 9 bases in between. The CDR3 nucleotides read TGTGCCAGCAGTGACTTCGAATCCGAGCAGTACTTC. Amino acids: CASSDFESEQYF.

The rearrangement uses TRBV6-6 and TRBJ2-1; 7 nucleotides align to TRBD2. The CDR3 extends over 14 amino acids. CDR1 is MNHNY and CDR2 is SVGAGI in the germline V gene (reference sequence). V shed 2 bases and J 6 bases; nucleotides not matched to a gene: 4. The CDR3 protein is CASSYGGEGNEQFF. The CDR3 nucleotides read TGTGCCAGCAGTTACGGCGGGGAGGGCAATGAGCAGTTCTTC.

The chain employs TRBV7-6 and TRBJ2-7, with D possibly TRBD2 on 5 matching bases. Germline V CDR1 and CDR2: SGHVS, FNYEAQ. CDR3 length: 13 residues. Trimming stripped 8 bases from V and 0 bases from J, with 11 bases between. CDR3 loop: CASLSAGSYEQYF. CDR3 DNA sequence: TGTGCCAGCCTCTCGGCGGGCTCCTACGAGCAGTACTTC.

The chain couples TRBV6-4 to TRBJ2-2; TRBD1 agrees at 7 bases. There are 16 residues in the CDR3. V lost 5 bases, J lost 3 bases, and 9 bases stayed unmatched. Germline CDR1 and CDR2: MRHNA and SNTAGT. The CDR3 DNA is TGTGCCAGCAGTCCGGCCGACAGGGACGACACCGGGGAGCTGTTTTTT. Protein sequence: CASSPADRDDTGELFF.

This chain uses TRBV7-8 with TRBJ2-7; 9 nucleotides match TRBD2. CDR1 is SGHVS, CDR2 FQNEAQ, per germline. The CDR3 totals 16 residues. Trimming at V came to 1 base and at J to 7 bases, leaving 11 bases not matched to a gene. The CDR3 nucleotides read TGTGCCAGCAGCTTAGTAGGCGGGAGGGCCGCGGATGAGCAGTACTTC. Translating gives CASSLVGGRAADEQYF.

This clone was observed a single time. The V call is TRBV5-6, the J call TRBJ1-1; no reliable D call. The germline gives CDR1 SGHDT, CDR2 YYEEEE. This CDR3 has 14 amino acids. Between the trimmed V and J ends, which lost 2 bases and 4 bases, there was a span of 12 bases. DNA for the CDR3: TGTGCCAGCAGCTTAAGCAGCCTGGGCACTGAAGCTTTCTTT. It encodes CASSLSSLGTEAFF.

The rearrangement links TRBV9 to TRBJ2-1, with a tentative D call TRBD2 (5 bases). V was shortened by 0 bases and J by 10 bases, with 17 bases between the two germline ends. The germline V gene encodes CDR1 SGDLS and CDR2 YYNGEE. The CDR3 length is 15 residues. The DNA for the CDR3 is TGTGCCAGCAGCGTAGCTGGAGGACTCAAGGGAGAGCAGTTCTTC. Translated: CASSVAGGLKGEQFF.